Detailed here is one T cell receptor (beta chain). Treatment noted: 15 to 20 received Ad26.COV2.S at low or high dose, single or two shots; several received placebo; per-sample allocation not given. Sampling was done on day 63 after the first vaccine or placebo injection. Wuhan-strain SARS-CoV-2 spike was expressed by the Ad26 vector that made up the vaccine. Using immunoSEQ multiplex PCR, the repertoire was profiled, and TCRdb retains in-frame clones only, with some absent. The sample lists about 500,000 clones; 89% were seen once. The CDR3 consists of 15 residues. Trimming took 5 bases from V and 2 from J, leaving 14 bases between them. The V gene's germline CDR1 is KGHDR and CDR2 SFDVKD. This entry belongs to a study of Ad26.COV2.S vaccination and SARS-CoV-2 variants. About the study: Within the COV1001 Ad26.COV2.S trial arm, the donor was enrolled.

This specimen was peripheral blood, taken in a trial of Ad26.COV2.S vaccine versus placebo. The chain has TRBV24-1 and TRBJ1-1, with a possible D match to TRBD1 (5 bases). This receptor was obtained from a person aged 18 to 65 who received the Ad26.COV2.S COVID-19 vaccine or a placebo. This chain's CDR3 is CATSASSTGNTEAFF. The CDR3 DNA reads as TGTGCCACCAGTGCCTCTTCAACAGGAAACACTGAAGCTTTCTTT.